This T cell receptor beta chain was recovered during a study of T-cell memory formation after mild COVID-19. Overall study findings and caveats: Shrinking CD4+ clones were chiefly CM and EM; CD8+ ones were chiefly EMRA. What remained unconfirmed was the SARS-CoV-2 specificity of second-wave clones peaking on day 37. The appearance of some responding clones in pre-infection memory suggested that cross-reactive memory joined. Clones that got smaller from day 15 to 85 had even CD4/CD8, while clones growing later tipped toward CD4+.

Each CDR3 protein gets one entry after TCRdb re-called the 5' RACE reads with MiXCR. The sample carries under 90,000 distinct CDR3 sequences, roughly 13% recorded once. With respect to this clonotype: Its antigen is currently unknown.

Sample: PBMCs or a T cell subset sorted from them (not recorded which). This receptor was obtained from an adult woman who had mild COVID-19 (a few samples of this study predate the infection). Cell type and time point are not known.

The chain's CDR3 is CASSSPGTGLSTDTQYF. The CDR3 coding sequence is TGTGCCAGCAGTTCGCCGGGGACAGGGCTTAGCACAGATACGCAGTATTTT. This rearrangement joins TRBV12-3 or TRBV12-4 to TRBJ2-3, with TRBD1 matching 9 bases. The CDR3 covers 17 residues. Trimming removed 4 bases from V and 0 bases from J; junction bases left unmatched: 8.